This T cell receptor (beta chain) appears in the sequencing data of a study of T cell repertoires in cytomegalovirus infection. Study-level information: A matching HLA type, together with CMV infection, was signaled by public TCR beta signatures. Study-wide points: Cumulative frequency of public TCR beta families picked out carriers of CMV plus the relevant HLA. HLA-C-restricted, CMV-specific TCR beta clonotypes were dominant ex vivo.

V gave up 6 bases and J gave up 7 bases, with 10 bases separating them. Germline V gives CDR1 MDHEN, CDR2 SYDVKM. This CDR3 contains 13 residues. This clonotype turned up a few times. Its antigen is not identified. One entry per CDR3 protein, called by TCRdb with MiXCR from the reads. The sample yields 200,000 to 250,000 distinct CDR3 sequences, roughly 23% seen once. The clonotype was recovered from a human donor in good health (CMV status not recorded). Some clones in this sample may be carry-over from other donors' samples. This sequence joins TRBV28 and TRBJ1-6; D might be TRBD1 (5 bases). Sequenced sample: CD8+ T cells from PBMCs. The chain's CDR3 is CASRSGGNSPLHF. In DNA form, the CDR3 reads TGTGCCAGCAGGTCGGGGGGAAATTCACCCCTCCACTTT.